This T cell receptor beta chain was observed in a study of blood T cell repertoires in COVID-19. Overall study: From the United States, Italy and Spain came samples of acute and convalescent COVID-19. PBMCs, B-cell-depleted T cells, or T cells provided the cDNA or gDNA that made up the material.

In the authors' workflow: Amplifying reference gene primers gave estimates of nucleated cell counts. Assay used: immunoSEQ multiplex PCR; TCRdb lists only in-frame clones, some missing. V and J calls and clone size come straight from that table; D and trimming were deduced from the DNA. The sample has 310,000 or so clones; roughly 91% are singletons. Germline-derived CDR1 and CDR2 are SGHTA and FQGNSA. The CDR3 is 14 amino acids. The J segment lost 6 bases and the V segment lost 7 bases, leaving 6 bases of the junction unmatched. The rearrangement joins TRBV7-2 to TRBJ2-4; 10 bases align to TRBD2. This clonotype was sampled from a man aged 45-60 years with active or convalescent COVID-19. Sequencing used peripheral blood. The CDR3 reads CASNYGLAANIQYF. The CDR3 region has the DNA TGTGCCAGCAACTATGGACTAGCGGCAAACATTCAGTACTTC.